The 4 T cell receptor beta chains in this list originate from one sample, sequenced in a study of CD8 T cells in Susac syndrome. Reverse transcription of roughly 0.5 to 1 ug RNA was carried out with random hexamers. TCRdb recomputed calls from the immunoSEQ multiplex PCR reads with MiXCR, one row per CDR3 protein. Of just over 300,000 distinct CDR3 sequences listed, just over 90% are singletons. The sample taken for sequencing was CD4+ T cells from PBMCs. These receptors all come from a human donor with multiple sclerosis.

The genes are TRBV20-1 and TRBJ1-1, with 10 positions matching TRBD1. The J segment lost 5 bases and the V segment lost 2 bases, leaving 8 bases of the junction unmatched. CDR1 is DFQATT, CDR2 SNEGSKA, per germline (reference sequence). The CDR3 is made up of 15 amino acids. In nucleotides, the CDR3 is TGCAGTGCTAGAACCCGGGACAGGGGAGTAACTGAAGCTTTCTTT. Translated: CSARTRDRGVTEAFF.

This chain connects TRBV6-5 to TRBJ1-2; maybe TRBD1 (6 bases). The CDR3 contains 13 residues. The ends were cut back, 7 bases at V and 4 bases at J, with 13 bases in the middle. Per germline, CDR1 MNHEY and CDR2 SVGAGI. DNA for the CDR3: TGTGCCAGCACGAGGGCCAGGGGCTATGGCTACACCTTC. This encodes CASTRARGYGYTF.

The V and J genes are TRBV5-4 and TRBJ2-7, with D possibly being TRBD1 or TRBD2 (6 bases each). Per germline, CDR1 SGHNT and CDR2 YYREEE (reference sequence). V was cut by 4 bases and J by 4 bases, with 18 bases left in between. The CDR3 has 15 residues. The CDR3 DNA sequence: TGTGCCAGCAGCCGTACTAGCAGGGGCTTTTACGAGCAGTACTTC. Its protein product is CASSRTSRGFYEQYF.

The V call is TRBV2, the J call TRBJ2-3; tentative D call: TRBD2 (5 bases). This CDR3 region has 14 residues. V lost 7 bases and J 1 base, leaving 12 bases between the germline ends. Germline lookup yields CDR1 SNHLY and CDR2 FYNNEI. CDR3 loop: CASKANGGTDTQYF. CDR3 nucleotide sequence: TGTGCCAGCAAAGCGAACGGGGGCACAGATACGCAGTATTTT.